The 6 T cell receptor beta chains in this list originate from one sample, sequenced in a study of shared clonotypes between healthy human individuals. Naive CD8 cells, CD45RO-negative and positively selected for CCR7, excluded terminally differentiated effector memory CD45RA+ cells. The method was immunoSEQ multiplex PCR; TCRdb's version includes in-frame clones alone and lacks a portion of them. Found here are around 1.9 million clones, roughly 93% of them singletons; the top ten hold less than 2%. The specimen sequenced was naive CD8+ T cells from PBMCs. Every receptor here comes from a young man in good health. Some clones in this sample may be carry-over from other donors' samples.

The rearrangement joins TRBV4-1 to TRBJ2-7; TRBD2 might be the D (5 bases). Looked up from germline, CDR1 is MGHRA and CDR2 is YSYEKL. V was clipped by 1 base and J by 6 bases, with 10 bases between them. The CDR3 spans 13 residues. CDR3 region: CASSQGLGSEQYF. The CDR3 nucleotides are TGCGCCAGCAGCCAAGGCCTAGGGAGCGAGCAGTACTTC.

This clone appeared a single time. J is TRBJ1-1 and V is TRBV28; the D gene is possibly TRBD1 (6 bases). Germline V gene data show CDR1 as MDHEN and CDR2 as SYDVKM. V lost 4 bases and J 0 bases, leaving 21 bases between the germline ends. The CDR3 is 18 residues long. CDR3: CASSWGWTEPTVNTEAFF. The CDR3 DNA reads TGTGCCAGCAGTTGGGGATGGACAGAACCTACAGTGAACACTGAAGCTTTCTTT.

The chain uses TRBV7-2 and TRBJ1-2; D gene ambiguous. Per the germline V gene, CDR1 is SGHTA and CDR2 is FQGNSA. The CDR3 length is 13 residues. V was cut by 7 bases and J by 4 bases, with 13 bases left in between. CDR3 DNA sequence: TGTGCCAGCACCTCCCGGGAATCCTATGGCTACACCTTC. This codes for CASTSRESYGYTF. Full variable domain (rest looked up from reference TRBV7-2 and TRBJ1-2): GAGVSQSPSNKVTEKGKDVELRCDPISGHTALYWYRQSLGQGLEFLIYFQGNSAPDKSGLPSDRFSAERTGGSVSTLTIQRTQQEDSAVYLCASTSRESYGYTFGSGTRLTVV.

The chain joins TRBV2 to TRBJ2-7; D may correspond to TRBD1 or TRBD2 (6 bases each). Trimming cost V 8 bases and J 0 bases, with 17 bases left between them. Germline CDR1 SNHLY, CDR2 FYNNEI. This CDR3 has 15 amino acids. As DNA, the CDR3 is TGTGCCAGCGGACTACAGGGTCTCTTCTCCTACGAGCAGTACTTC. Translating it yields CASGLQGLFSYEQYF.

This clone came up once. The genes are TRBV18 and TRBJ2-1; D gene ambiguous. This CDR3 is built from 13 residues. Trimming cost V 3 bases and J 6 bases, with 9 bases left between them. Germline V lookup: CDR1 KGHSH, CDR2 LQKENI. The chain's CDR3 is CASSPERINEQFF. Here the CDR3 DNA reads TGTGCCAGCTCACCGGAGAGGATCAATGAGCAGTTCTTC.

The chain carries TRBV29-1 and TRBJ1-4, with D maybe TRBD1 (6 bases). Trimming shortened V by 0 bases and J by 8 bases, and 19 bases separated the two germline ends. CDR3 length equals 16 residues. Germline V CDR1 and CDR2: SQVTM, ANQGSEA. The CDR3 DNA sequence: TGCAGCGTTGAAGATCCCGCCAACAGGGATCGGGAAAAACTGTTTTTT. Translated, it gives CSVEDPANRDREKLFF.